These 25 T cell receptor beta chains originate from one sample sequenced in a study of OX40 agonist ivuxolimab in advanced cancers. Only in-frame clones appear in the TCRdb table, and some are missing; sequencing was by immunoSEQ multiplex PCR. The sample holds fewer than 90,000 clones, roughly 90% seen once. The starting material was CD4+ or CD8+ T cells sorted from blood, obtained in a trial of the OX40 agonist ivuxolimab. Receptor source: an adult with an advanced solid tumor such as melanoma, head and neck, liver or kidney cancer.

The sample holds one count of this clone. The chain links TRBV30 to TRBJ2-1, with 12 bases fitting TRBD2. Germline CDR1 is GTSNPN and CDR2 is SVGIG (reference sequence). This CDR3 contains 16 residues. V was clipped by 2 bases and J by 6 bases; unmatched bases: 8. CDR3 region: CAWSQGLAGRLNEQFF. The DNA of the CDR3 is TGTGCCTGGAGTCAAGGACTAGCGGGGCGTCTCAATGAGCAGTTCTTC.

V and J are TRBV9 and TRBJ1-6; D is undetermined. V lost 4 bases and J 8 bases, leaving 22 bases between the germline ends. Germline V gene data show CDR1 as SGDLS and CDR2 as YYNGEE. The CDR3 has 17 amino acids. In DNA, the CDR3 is TGTGCCAGCAGCCCCGGATTCGCGGCCGCCCTGGATTCACCCCTCCACTTT. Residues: CASSPGFAAALDSPLHF. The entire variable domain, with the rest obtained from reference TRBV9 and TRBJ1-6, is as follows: DSGVTQTPKHLITATGQRVTLRCSPRSGDLSVYWYQQSLDQGLQFLIQYYNGEERAKGNILERFSAQQFPDLHSELNLSSLELGDSALYFCASSPGFAAALDSPLHFGNGTRLTVT.

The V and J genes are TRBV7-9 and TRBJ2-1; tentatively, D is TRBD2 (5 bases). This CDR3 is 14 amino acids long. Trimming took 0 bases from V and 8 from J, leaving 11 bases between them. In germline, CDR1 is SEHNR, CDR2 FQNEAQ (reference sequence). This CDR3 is CASSLALLVDEQFF. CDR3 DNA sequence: TGTGCCAGCAGCTTAGCGCTACTAGTCGATGAGCAGTTCTTC.

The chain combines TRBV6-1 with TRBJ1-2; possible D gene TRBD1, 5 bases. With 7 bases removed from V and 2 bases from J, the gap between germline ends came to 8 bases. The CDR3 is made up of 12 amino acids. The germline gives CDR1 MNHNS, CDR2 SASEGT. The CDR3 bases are TGTGCCAGCACCAGGGACAACTATGGCTACACCTTC. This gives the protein CASTRDNYGYTF.

CDR3 region: CASKETGKETQYF. The DNA of the CDR3 is TGTGCCAGCAAGGAAACAGGTAAAGAGACCCAGTACTTC. This chain joins TRBV12-1 and TRBJ2-5; TRBD1 is the table's D call, not checked against the DNA. TRBV12-1 constitutes a pseudogene. CDR3 length: 13 amino acids.

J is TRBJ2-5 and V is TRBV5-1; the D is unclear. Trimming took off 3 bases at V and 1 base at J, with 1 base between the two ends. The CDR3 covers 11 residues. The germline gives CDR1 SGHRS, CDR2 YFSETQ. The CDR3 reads CASSSQETQYF. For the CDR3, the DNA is TGCGCCAGCAGCTCCCAAGAGACCCAGTACTTC. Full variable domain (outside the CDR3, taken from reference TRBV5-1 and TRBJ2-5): KAGVTQTPRYLIKTRGQQVTLSCSPISGHRSVSWYQQTPGQGLQFLFEYFSETQRNKGNFPGRFSGRQFSNSRSEMNVSTLELGDSALYLCASSSQETQYFGPGTRLLVL.

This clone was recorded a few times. The CDR3 reads CASSSQQTGSYSHGYTF. CDR3 DNA: TGTGCCAGCAGTTCCCAGCAGACAGGGTCTTATAGTCATGGCTACACCTTC. The genes are TRBV28 and TRBJ1-2; 7 bases agree with TRBD1. V shed 4 bases, J shed 6 bases, and the junction held 17 bases outside the gene matches. In germline, CDR1 is MDHEN, CDR2 SYDVKM. This CDR3 spans 17 amino acids.

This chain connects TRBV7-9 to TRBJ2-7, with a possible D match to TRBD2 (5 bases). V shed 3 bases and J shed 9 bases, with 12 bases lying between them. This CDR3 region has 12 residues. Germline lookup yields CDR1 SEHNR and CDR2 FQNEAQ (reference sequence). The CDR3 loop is CASSFSAAGQYF. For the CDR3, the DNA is TGTGCCAGCAGCTTTTCCGCCGCGGGGCAGTACTTC.

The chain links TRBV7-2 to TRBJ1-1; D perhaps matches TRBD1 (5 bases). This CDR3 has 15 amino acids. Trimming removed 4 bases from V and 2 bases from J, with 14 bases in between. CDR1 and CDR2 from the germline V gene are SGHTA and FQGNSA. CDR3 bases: TGTGCCAGCAGCTCAACAGGTGTAGGTAACACTGAAGCTTTCTTT. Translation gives CASSSTGVGNTEAFF.

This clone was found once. The CDR3 protein is CASRTDTDPYEQYF. The CDR3 DNA reads as TGTGCCAGCAGAACGGACACCGACCCCTACGAGCAGTACTTC. V gene TRBV5-6 combines with J gene TRBJ2-7, with TRBD1 as a possible D gene (5 bases). CDR3 size: 14 residues. Germline-derived CDR1 and CDR2 are SGHDT and YYEEEE. Trimming left V 5 bases short and J 2 bases short, with 14 bases between.

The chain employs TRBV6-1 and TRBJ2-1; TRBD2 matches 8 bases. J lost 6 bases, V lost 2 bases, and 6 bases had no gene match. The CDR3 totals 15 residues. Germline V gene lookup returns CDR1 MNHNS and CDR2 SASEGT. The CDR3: CASSERGGWGNEQFF. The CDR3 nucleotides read TGTGCCAGCAGTGAACGGGGGGGCTGGGGCAATGAGCAGTTCTTC.

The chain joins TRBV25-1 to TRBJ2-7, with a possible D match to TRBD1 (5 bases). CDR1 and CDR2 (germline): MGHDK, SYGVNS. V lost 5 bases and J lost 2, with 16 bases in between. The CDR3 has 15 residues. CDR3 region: CASSNTLGVTYEQYF. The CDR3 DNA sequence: TGTGCCAGCAGTAATACTTTAGGGGTTACCTACGAGCAGTACTTC.

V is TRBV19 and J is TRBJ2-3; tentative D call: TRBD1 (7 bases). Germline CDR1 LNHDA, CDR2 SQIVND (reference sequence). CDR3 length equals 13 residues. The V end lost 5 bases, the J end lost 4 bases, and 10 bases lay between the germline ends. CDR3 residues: CASSLRGADTQYF. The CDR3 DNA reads TGTGCCAGTAGTCTCAGGGGGGCAGATACGCAGTATTTT.

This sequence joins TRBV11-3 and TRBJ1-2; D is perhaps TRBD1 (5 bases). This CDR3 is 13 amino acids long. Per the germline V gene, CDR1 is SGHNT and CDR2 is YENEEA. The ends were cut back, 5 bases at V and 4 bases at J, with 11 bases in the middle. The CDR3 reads CASSQDKFYGYTF. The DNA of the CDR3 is TGTGCCAGCAGCCAGGACAAATTCTATGGCTACACCTTC.

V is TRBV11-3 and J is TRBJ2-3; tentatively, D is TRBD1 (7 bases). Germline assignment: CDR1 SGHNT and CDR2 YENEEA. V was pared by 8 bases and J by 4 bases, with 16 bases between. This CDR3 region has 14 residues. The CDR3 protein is CASSRGAEADTQYF. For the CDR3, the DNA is TGTGCCAGCTCCAGGGGGGCCGAGGCAGATACGCAGTATTTT.

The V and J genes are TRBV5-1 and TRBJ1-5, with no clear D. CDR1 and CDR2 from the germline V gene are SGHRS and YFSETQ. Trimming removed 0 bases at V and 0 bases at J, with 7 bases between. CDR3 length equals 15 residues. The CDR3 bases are TGCGCCAGCAGCTTGGAAGGAAATAGCAATCAGCCCCAGCATTTT. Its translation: CASSLEGNSNQPQHF.

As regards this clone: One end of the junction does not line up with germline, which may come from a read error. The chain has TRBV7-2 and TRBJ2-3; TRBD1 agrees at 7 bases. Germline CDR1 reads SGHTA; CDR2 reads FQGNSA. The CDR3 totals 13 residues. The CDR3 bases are TGTGCCGGCAGCGCCCCGTCCGGGACAGTGCAGTATTTT. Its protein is CAGSAPSGTVQYF.

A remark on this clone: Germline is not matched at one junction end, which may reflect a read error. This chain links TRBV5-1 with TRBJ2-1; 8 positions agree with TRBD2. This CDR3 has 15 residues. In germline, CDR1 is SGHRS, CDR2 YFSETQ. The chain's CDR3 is CASRFSGSSYNEQFF. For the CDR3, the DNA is TGCGCCAGCCGCTTCAGCGGGAGCTCCTACAATGAGCAGTTCTTC.

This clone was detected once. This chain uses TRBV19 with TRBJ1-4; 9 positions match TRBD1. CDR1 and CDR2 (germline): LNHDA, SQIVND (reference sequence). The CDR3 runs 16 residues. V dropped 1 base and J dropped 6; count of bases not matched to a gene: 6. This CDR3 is CASSIGVRTGDEKLFF. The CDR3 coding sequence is TGTGCCAGTAGTATAGGTGTCCGGACAGGGGATGAAAAACTGTTTTTT.

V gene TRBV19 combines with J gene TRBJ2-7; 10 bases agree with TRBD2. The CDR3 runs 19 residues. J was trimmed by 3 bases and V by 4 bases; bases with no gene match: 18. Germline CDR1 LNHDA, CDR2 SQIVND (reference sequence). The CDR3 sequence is CASSTRTSERVAGGYEQYF. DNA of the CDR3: TGTGCCAGTAGTACCCGGACATCGGAGAGGGTAGCGGGAGGCTACGAGCAGTACTTC.

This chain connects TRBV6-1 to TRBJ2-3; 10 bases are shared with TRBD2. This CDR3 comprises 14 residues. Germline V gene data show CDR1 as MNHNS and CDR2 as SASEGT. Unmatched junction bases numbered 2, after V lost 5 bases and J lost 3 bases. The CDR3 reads CASSIAGGTDTQYF. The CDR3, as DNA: TGTGCCAGCAGTATAGCGGGAGGAACAGATACGCAGTATTTT.

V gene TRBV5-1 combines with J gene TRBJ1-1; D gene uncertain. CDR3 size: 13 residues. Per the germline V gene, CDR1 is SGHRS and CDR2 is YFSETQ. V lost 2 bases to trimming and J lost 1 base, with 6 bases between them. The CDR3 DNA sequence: TGCGCCAGCAGCTTCCTGGAGAACACTGAAGCTTTCTTT. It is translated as CASSFLENTEAFF.

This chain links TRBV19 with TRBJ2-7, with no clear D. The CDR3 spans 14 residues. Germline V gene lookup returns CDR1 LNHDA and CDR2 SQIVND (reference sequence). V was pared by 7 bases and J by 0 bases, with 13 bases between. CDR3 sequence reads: CASIQRRSSYEQYF. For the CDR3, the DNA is TGTGCCAGTATCCAAAGGCGGAGCTCCTACGAGCAGTACTTC.

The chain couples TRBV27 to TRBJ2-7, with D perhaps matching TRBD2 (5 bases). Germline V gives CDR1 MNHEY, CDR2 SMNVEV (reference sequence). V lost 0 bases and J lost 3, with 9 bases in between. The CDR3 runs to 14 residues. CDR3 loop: CASSLSASLYEQYF. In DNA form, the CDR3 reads TGTGCCAGCAGTTTATCGGCTAGCCTCTACGAGCAGTACTTC.

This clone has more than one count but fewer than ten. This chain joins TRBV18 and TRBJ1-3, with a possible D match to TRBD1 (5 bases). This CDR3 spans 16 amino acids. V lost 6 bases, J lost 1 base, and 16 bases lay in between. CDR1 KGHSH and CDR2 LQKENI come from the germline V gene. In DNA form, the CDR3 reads TGTGCCAGCTCTTGGGCAGACAGCACTTCTGGAAACACCATATATTTT. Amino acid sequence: CASSWADSTSGNTIYF.